This T cell receptor (beta chain) was documented in a study of blood T cell repertoires in COVID-19. Looking at the study overall: Collection of acute and convalescent COVID-19 samples took place in the United States, Italy and Spain. Nucleic acid was either cDNA or gDNA, and it came from T cells, B-cell-depleted T cells, or PBMCs.

The CDR3 runs to 15 residues. From germline, CDR1 is SGDLS and CDR2 YYNGEE. Germline trimming cut 3 bases from V and 0 bases from J; bases unmatched to any gene: 5. Original data processing: By means of reference gene primer amplification, nucleated cell counts were estimated. The method was immunoSEQ multiplex PCR; TCRdb's version includes in-frame clones alone and lacks a portion of them. Clone size and V and J calls were adopted from that table, with D and trimming inferred from the DNA. The table records some 93,000 clones, less than 90% of them present only once. This rearrangement joins TRBV9 to TRBJ2-7; TRBD1 aligns across 8 bases. This clonotype was obtained from a man between 60 and 70 years old with acute or convalescent COVID-19. Sequenced: peripheral blood. The CDR3 DNA follows: TGTGCCAGCAGCGCCAGACAGGGGCTCTCCTACGAGCAGTACTTC. Translating it yields CASSARQGLSYEQYF. The complete variable domain, with remaining parts taken from reference TRBV9 and TRBJ2-7, reads DSGVTQTPKHLITATGQRVTLRCSPRSGDLSVYWYQQSLDQGLQFLIQYYNGEERAKGNILERFSAQQFPDLHSELNLSSLELGDSALYFCASSARQGLSYEQYFGPGTRLTVT.